One and the same sample provided the 21 T cell receptor beta chains below, sequenced in a study of cytomegalovirus exposure and HLA in healthy donors. PCR primers comprised 60 Vbeta and 13 Jbeta primers. Sequencing used immunoSEQ multiplex PCR; TCRdb keeps in-frame clones, though not all of them. The sample includes around 150,000 clones, 75% to 90% seen only once; the top ten take roughly 2%. Sequencing used PBMCs. Receptors originate from a human donor in good health.

For the CDR3, the DNA is TGTGCCACCAGCAGAGAAAGACAGCTTAATGAAAAACTGTTTTTT. It is translated as CATSRERQLNEKLFF. The chain combines TRBV15 with TRBJ1-4; possibly TRBD1 for D (5 bases). Trimming shortened V by 0 bases and J by 4 bases, and 9 bases separated the two germline ends. The CDR3 has 15 amino acids. Looked up from germline, CDR1 is LNHNV and CDR2 is YYDKDF (reference sequence).

The rearrangement joins TRBV5-4 to TRBJ1-2, with TRBD1 as a possible D gene (5 bases). This CDR3 contains 14 residues. Germline CDR1 is SGHNT and CDR2 is YYREEE (reference sequence). V was cut by 2 bases and J by 8 bases, with 16 bases left in between. The CDR3 sequence is CASSFGGGGHGYTF. The CDR3 coding sequence is TGTGCCAGCAGCTTTGGGGGAGGAGGGCACGGCTACACCTTC.

This clone was detected once. The CDR3 spells CASILTGGDCGYTF. The CDR3 DNA follows: TGTGCCAGCATCCTGACAGGGGGTGACTGTGGCTACACCTTC. The chain has TRBV28 and TRBJ1-2, with 9 nucleotides matching TRBD1. With V trimmed by 7 bases and J by 7 bases, 10 bases remained unmatched. The CDR3 totals 14 residues. Germline assignment: CDR1 MDHEN and CDR2 SYDVKM.

The genes are TRBV5-1 and TRBJ1-1; TRBD1 aligns across 9 bases. This CDR3 contains 14 residues. V shed 4 bases and J 4 bases; nucleotides not matched to a gene: 5. In germline, CDR1 is SGHRS, CDR2 YFSETQ. CDR3 coding DNA: TGCGCCAGCAGCCGGGGACAGGGAGGCACTGAAGCTTTCTTT. It codes for CASSRGQGGTEAFF.

V and J are TRBV6-5 and TRBJ1-1, with D perhaps matching TRBD1 (6 bases). Germline V CDR1 and CDR2: MNHEY, SVGAGI. The CDR3 loop spans 15 amino acids. Trimming removed 0 bases from V and 5 bases from J, with 13 bases in between. The CDR3 sequence: CASSYSGGRGTEAFF. The CDR3 DNA sequence: TGTGCCAGCAGTTACTCCGGTGGGAGGGGGACTGAAGCTTTCTTT.

The V gene is TRBV10-3, the J gene TRBJ2-5; 9 bases agree with TRBD2. Trimming at V came to 6 bases and at J to 3 bases, leaving 8 bases not matched to a gene. The CDR3 contains 15 residues. CDR1 and CDR2 from the germline V gene are ENHRY and SYGVKD. This CDR3 is CAIRDSRGGEETQYF. The CDR3 DNA reads as TGTGCCATCAGGGACTCGCGGGGGGGCGAAGAGACCCAGTACTTC.

This clone was detected a few times. The CDR3 DNA is TGTGCCAGCAGCGCAAGACAGGGAGTGGACACCGGGGAGCTGTTTTTT. It is translated as CASSARQGVDTGELFF. The chain links TRBV5-4 to TRBJ2-2; 7 bases are shared with TRBD1. Germline CDR1 and CDR2: SGHNT and YYREEE (reference sequence). The V and J ends lost 4 bases and 3 bases, in that order; junction bases with no gene match: 9. The CDR3 spans 16 residues.

The chain carries TRBV5-6 and TRBJ1-5; D ambiguous. The germline gives CDR1 SGHDT, CDR2 YYEEEE. Between the trimmed V and J ends, which lost 0 bases and 9 bases, there was a span of 16 bases. The CDR3 spans 15 residues. The CDR3 spells CASSLAEEGMWPQHF. CDR3 DNA: TGTGCCAGCAGCTTGGCCGAAGAGGGAATGTGGCCCCAGCATTTT.

For the CDR3, the DNA is TGTGCCAGCAGTTCGCACCCACAGGGACGCGAGCAGTACTTC. Translation: CASSSHPQGREQYF. The chain is built from TRBV6-5 and TRBJ2-7, with a possible D match to TRBD1 (6 bases). The V gene lost 4 bases and the J gene lost 6 bases, with 16 bases spanning the gap. This CDR3 spans 14 amino acids. Germline CDR1 MNHEY, CDR2 SVGAGI.

The chain links TRBV7-9 to TRBJ2-7, with D uncertain. Trimming pared 6 bases from V and 0 bases from J, leaving 12 bases between. This CDR3 is 14 amino acids long. Germline lookup yields CDR1 SEHNR and CDR2 FQNEAQ (reference sequence). CDR3 protein: CASRESTNSYEQYF. Written as DNA, the CDR3 is TGTGCCAGCAGAGAGAGTACCAACTCCTACGAGCAGTACTTC.

Details on this clone: Other DNA sequences from this sample encode an identical CDR3 as well. The chain couples TRBV19 to TRBJ1-1; D gene uncertain. Between the trimmed V and J ends, which lost 4 bases and 1 base, there was a span of 7 bases. The germline CDR1 and CDR2 sequences are LNHDA and SQIVND (reference sequence). This CDR3 has 13 amino acids. The CDR3, as DNA: TGTGCCAGTAGTAGCAGTCAGAACACTGAAGCTTTCTTT. This encodes CASSSSQNTEAFF. The full variable domain, with the rest looked up from reference TRBV19 and TRBJ1-1, is DGGITQSPKYLFRKEGQNVTLSCEQNLNHDAMYWYRQDPGQGLRLIYYSQIVNDFQKGDIAEGYSVSREKKESFPLTVTSAQKNPTAFYLCASSSSQNTEAFFGQGTRLTVV.

The CDR3 here is CASSVQGYGNTIYF. The DNA of the CDR3 is TGTGCCAGCAGCGTACAGGGTTATGGAAACACCATATATTTT. The gene calls are TRBV5-6 and TRBJ1-3; a possible D gene is TRBD1 (6 bases). Looked up from germline, CDR1 is SGHDT and CDR2 is YYEEEE. V lost 4 bases and J lost 3, with 11 bases in between. The CDR3 sequence is 14 residues long.

V and J are TRBV4-3 and TRBJ1-5; D is ambiguous. The CDR3 has 14 residues. Deletions cut 0 bases from V and 4 bases from J, with 7 bases between. Per the germline V gene, CDR1 is LGHNA and CDR2 is YSLEER. In DNA, the CDR3 is TGCGCCAGCAGCCAAGACAAGAGAAATCAGCCCCAGCATTTT. Translating gives CASSQDKRNQPQHF.

This clone has just one count. The genes are TRBV5-1 and TRBJ1-4, with D possibly being TRBD1 (6 bases). Deletions cut 3 bases from V and 5 bases from J, with 17 bases between. Germline V gene data show CDR1 as SGHRS and CDR2 as YFSETQ. The CDR3 contains 16 residues. The CDR3: CASSWPSGTQNEKLFF. The CDR3 DNA reads TGCGCCAGCAGCTGGCCCTCCGGGACACAGAATGAAAAACTGTTTTTT.

The V gene is TRBV9, the J gene TRBJ2-5; D not certain. This CDR3 spans 15 amino acids. Trimming pared 0 bases from V and 1 base from J, leaving 10 bases between. The germline V gene has CDR1 SGDLS and CDR2 YYNGEE. CDR3 bases: TGTGCCAGCAGCGTAGATTACTCCTTCCAAGAGACCCAGTACTTC. It specifies CASSVDYSFQETQYF.

The rearrangement uses TRBV10-2 and TRBJ2-2; 9 bases fit TRBD1. The CDR3 extends over 14 amino acids. Germline CDR1 reads WSHSY; CDR2 reads SAAADI. The J segment lost 3 bases and the V segment lost 7 bases, leaving 3 bases of the junction unmatched. In DNA, the CDR3 is TGCGCCAGCAATGGGGACAGGGACACCGGGGAGCTGTTTTTT. As protein: CASNGDRDTGELFF.

J is TRBJ2-3 and V is TRBV19, with 8 bases that match TRBD2. V lost 6 bases to trimming and J lost 4 bases; unmatched junction nucleotides: 0. Germline values: CDR1 LNHDA, CDR2 SQIVND (reference sequence). This CDR3 has 12 amino acids. The CDR3 DNA sequence: TGTGCCAGTAGGGGACTAGCAGATACGCAGTATTTT. Its protein is CASRGLADTQYF.

This sequence joins TRBV29-1 and TRBJ2-1; 11 nucleotides line up with TRBD2. CDR1 SQVTM and CDR2 ANQGSEA come from the germline V gene. This CDR3 is built from 12 residues. This chain's CDR3 is CRWRLAGGEQFF. Here the CDR3 DNA reads TGCAGGTGGCGGCTAGCGGGGGGAGAGCAGTTCTTC.

Details on this clone: One end of the junction does not line up with germline, which may come from a read error. The V gene is TRBV6-1, the J gene TRBJ1-2; tentatively, D is TRBD1 (5 bases). This CDR3 has 13 amino acids. The germline V gene has CDR1 MNHNS and CDR2 SASEGT. CDR3 nucleotides: TGTGCCAGCAGTGAAGCAGGGGACTATGGCTACCCCTTC. Translation: CASSEAGDYGYPF.

V and J are TRBV27 and TRBJ2-7; 8 nucleotides agree with TRBD2. Germline V gene sequence: CDR1 MNHEY, CDR2 SMNVEV (reference sequence). This CDR3 spans 14 amino acids. The trim removed 3 bases at V and 1 base at J, leaving 2 bases unmatched. The CDR3 loop reads CASSFAGGSYEQYF. Written as DNA, the CDR3 is TGTGCCAGCAGTTTCGCGGGGGGTTCCTACGAGCAGTACTTC.

V gene TRBV19 combines with J gene TRBJ2-7, with TRBD1 matching over 7 bases. Germline V CDR1 and CDR2: LNHDA, SQIVND (reference sequence). The CDR3 sequence is 14 residues long. Trimming took 5 bases from V and 2 from J; bases not matched to a gene: 6. The chain's CDR3 is CASSPWDRTYEQYF. CDR3 nucleotide sequence: TGTGCCAGTAGTCCATGGGACAGAACCTACGAGCAGTACTTC.